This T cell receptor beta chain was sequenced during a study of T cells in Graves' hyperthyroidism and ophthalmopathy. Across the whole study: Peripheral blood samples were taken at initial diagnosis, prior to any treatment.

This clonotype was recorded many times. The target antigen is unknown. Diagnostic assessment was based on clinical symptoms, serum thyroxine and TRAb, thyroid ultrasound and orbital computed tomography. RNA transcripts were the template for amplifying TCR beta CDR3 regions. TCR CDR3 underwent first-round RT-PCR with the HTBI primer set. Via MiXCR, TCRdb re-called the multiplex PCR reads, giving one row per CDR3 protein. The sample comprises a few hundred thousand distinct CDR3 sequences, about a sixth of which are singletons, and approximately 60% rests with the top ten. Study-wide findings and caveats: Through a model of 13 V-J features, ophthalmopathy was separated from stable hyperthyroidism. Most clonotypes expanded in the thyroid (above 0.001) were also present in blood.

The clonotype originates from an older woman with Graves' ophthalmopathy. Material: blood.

Here the CDR3 DNA reads TGTGCCAGCTCAGCGACTAGCGGGAGACCCAATACGCAGTATTTT. It translates to CASSATSGRPNTQYF. The chain is built from TRBV18 and TRBJ2-3; 12 bases align to TRBD2. CDR1 and CDR2 (germline): KGHSH, LQKENI. This CDR3 is 15 amino acids long. With V trimmed by 5 bases and J by 7 bases, 7 bases remained unmatched.